One and the same sample provided the 25 T cell receptor beta chains below, sequenced in a study of blood T cell dynamics during melanoma immunotherapy. Time point of the sample: week 3, after first cycle of checkpoint inhibitor. This table comes from immunoSEQ multiplex PCR, and its TCRdb copy is limited to in-frame clones, with some not included. The table lists 7,000 to 10,000 clones, around nine tenths of them singletons. This material consisted of blood, taken from a patient treated with checkpoint blockade. The receptor source for this set is a human donor with melanoma.

The gene calls are TRBV2 and TRBJ1-5; weak D call: TRBD1 (5 bases). The V and J ends lost 10 bases and 0 bases respectively, with 13 bases between them. There are 14 residues in the CDR3. Germline V gives CDR1 SNHLY, CDR2 FYNNEI. The CDR3 DNA sequence: TGTGCCACCCAAGACAGATATAGCAATCAGCCCCAGCATTTT. Its protein product is CATQDRYSNQPQHF.

This clone turned up a few times. The chain links TRBV2 to TRBJ1-2; no clear D. Germline V gene data show CDR1 as SNHLY and CDR2 as FYNNEI. The CDR3 totals 16 residues. Trimming took 7 bases from V and 0 from J, leaving 18 bases between them. CDR3 nucleotide sequence: TGTGCCAGCACACTGGTCCAGGAAGGGCCTAACTATGGCTACACCTTC. Translation: CASTLVQEGPNYGYTF.

With regard to this clone: At the DNA level, this CDR3 is encoded by other sequences in the same sample as well. The chain has TRBV28 and TRBJ1-1; 7 nucleotides line up with TRBD1. The CDR3 runs to 13 residues. From germline, CDR1 is MDHEN and CDR2 SYDVKM. V was clipped by 6 bases and J by 4 bases; unmatched bases: 5. CDR3 bases: TGTGCCAGCAGCCGCGACAGGGTCACTGAAGCTTTCTTT. Protein sequence: CASSRDRVTEAFF.

This clone has more than one count but fewer than ten. This chain links TRBV7-9 with TRBJ2-2, with TRBD1 matching over 8 bases. The CDR3 loop spans 13 amino acids. V was clipped by 5 bases and J by 9 bases; unmatched bases: 5. CDR1 is SEHNR and CDR2 is FQNEAQ in the germline V gene (reference sequence). The CDR3 is CASSQTGARELFF. In nucleotides, the CDR3 is TGTGCCAGCAGCCAGACAGGGGCCAGGGAGCTGTTTTTT.

The chain has TRBV27 and TRBJ2-3, with 7 bases aligning to TRBD2. Germline CDR1 is MNHEY and CDR2 is SMNVEV (reference sequence). This CDR3 has 19 amino acids. J lost 0 bases, V lost 3 bases, and 15 bases had no gene match. The CDR3 protein is CASSFLGPGVGGSTDTQYF. For the CDR3, the DNA is TGTGCCAGCAGTTTTCTCGGCCCCGGGGTGGGGGGGAGCACAGATACGCAGTATTTT.

The chain uses TRBV6-1 and TRBJ1-2; 11 nucleotides line up with TRBD1. CDR1 and CDR2 (germline): MNHNS, SASEGT. Trimming took 6 bases from V and 5 from J; bases not matched to a gene: 8. This CDR3 has 15 amino acids. CDR3 residues: CASRSTDRGRYGYTF. The CDR3 coding sequence is TGTGCCAGCAGGTCAACGGACAGGGGGCGGTATGGCTACACCTTC.

V is TRBV7-9 and J is TRBJ1-1; no clear D. CDR3 length equals 14 residues. V lost 1 base, J lost 11 bases, and 17 bases lay in between. Germline CDR1 and CDR2: SEHNR and FQNEAQ (reference sequence). This chain's CDR3 is CASSLEGVPFGAFF. The CDR3 bases are TGTGCCAGCAGCTTAGAGGGTGTCCCATTTGGGGCTTTCTTT.

This rearrangement joins TRBV6-6 to TRBJ2-5; weak D call: TRBD1 (6 bases). TRBJ2-7 explains the end of the DNA better; the J call may be wrong. The CDR3 totals 13 residues. From germline, CDR1 is MNHNY and CDR2 SVGAGI (reference sequence). DNA of the CDR3: TGTGCCAGCAGCCGGGACACTGGATACGAGCAGTACTTC. Translation gives CASSRDTGYEQYF.

The chain couples TRBV11-1 to TRBJ2-7, with TRBD2 matching 12 bases. The CDR3 contains 15 residues. Germline V gene data show CDR1 as SGHAT and CDR2 as FQDESV (reference sequence). V gave up 5 bases and J gave up 5 bases; unmatched junction bases: 7. In DNA form, the CDR3 reads TGTGCCAGCAGCGCGACTAGCGGGAGACGAGACGAGCAGTACTTC. It yields the protein CASSATSGRRDEQYF.

The genes are TRBV6-5 and TRBJ2-7, with 10 bases lining up with TRBD1. V shed 2 bases and J 4 bases; nucleotides not matched to a gene: 2. The CDR3 is 14 amino acids. CDR1 and CDR2 (germline): MNHEY, SVGAGI. This chain's CDR3 is CASSYGQGGYEQYF. CDR3 DNA sequence: TGTGCCAGCAGTTACGGACAGGGGGGGTACGAGCAGTACTTC.

The chain is built from TRBV29-1 and TRBJ1-3; D perhaps matches TRBD1 (6 bases). Per germline, CDR1 SQVTM and CDR2 ANQGSEA. The CDR3 totals 14 residues. The V end was cut by 7 bases, the J end by 2 bases, with 15 bases between. The CDR3 is CSAAGTLAGNTIYF. The DNA for the CDR3 is TGCAGCGCCGCAGGGACATTAGCTGGAAACACCATATATTTT.

The chain uses TRBV5-4 and TRBJ2-6; D assignment may be TRBD1 or TRBD2 (5 bases each). Trimming cost V 2 bases and J 4 bases, with 16 bases left between them. The germline V gene encodes CDR1 SGHNT and CDR2 YYREEE (reference sequence). The CDR3 extends over 17 amino acids. The CDR3 here is CASSFGTKNTGANVLTF. The DNA of the CDR3 is TGTGCCAGCAGCTTCGGGACCAAGAATACCGGGGCCAACGTCCTGACTTTC.

This rearrangement joins TRBV6-5 to TRBJ1-4; possible D gene TRBD1, 6 bases. CDR3 size: 14 residues. The germline V gene encodes CDR1 MNHEY and CDR2 SVGAGI. V lost 6 bases and J lost 10, with 18 bases in between. CDR3 in DNA: TGTGCCAGCAGACAACCGGGGGCTGAGGGAAAACTGTTTTTT. Its translation: CASRQPGAEGKLFF.

The CDR3 DNA reads TGTGCCAGTAGTCACGGGTACGAGCAGTACTTC. Its translation: CASSHGYEQYF. This chain uses TRBV19 with TRBJ2-7; D uncertain. Germline-derived CDR1 and CDR2 are LNHDA and SQIVND (reference sequence). The CDR3 runs to 11 residues. V was clipped by 5 bases and J by 4 bases, with 6 bases between them.

This clone has just one count. The chain employs TRBV15 and TRBJ2-6; no firm D call. Per the germline V gene, CDR1 is LNHNV and CDR2 is YYDKDF (reference sequence). V shed 0 bases and J shed 0 bases, with 6 bases lying between them. This CDR3 is built from 16 residues. In DNA, the CDR3 is TGTGCCACCAGCAGAGATTTGGGCTCTGGGGCCAACGTCCTGACTTTC. It codes for CATSRDLGSGANVLTF.

The genes are TRBV12-5 and TRBJ1-2; tentative D call: TRBD1 (5 bases). V shed 2 bases and J shed 3 bases, with 13 bases lying between them. CDR1 is LGHNT, CDR2 FRNRAP, per germline. This CDR3 comprises 15 residues. CDR3 sequence: CASGLPSLGDYGYTF. The DNA of the CDR3 is TGTGCTAGTGGTTTGCCCTCGTTGGGGGACTATGGCTACACCTTC.

The chain links TRBV29-1 to TRBJ1-2, with TRBD1 matching over 11 bases. The CDR3 spans 12 residues. Germline V gene sequence: CDR1 SQVTM, CDR2 ANQGSEA. Trimming at V came to 4 bases and at J to 8 bases, leaving 3 bases not matched to a gene. The CDR3 sequence is CSVAGQGEGYTF. The CDR3 DNA is TGCAGCGTTGCGGGACAGGGGGAAGGCTACACCTTC.

The genes are TRBV5-1 and TRBJ1-2; TRBD1 matches 9 bases. The CDR3 consists of 16 residues. The germline V gene encodes CDR1 SGHRS and CDR2 YFSETQ. V shed 4 bases, J shed 1 base, and the junction held 8 bases outside the gene matches. DNA for the CDR3: TGCGCCAGCAGCGCTGGGACAGGGCCCGATAACTATGGCTACACCTTC. This encodes CASSAGTGPDNYGYTF.

The chain links TRBV6-5 to TRBJ1-3; D remains unclear. V shed 10 bases and J shed 0 bases, with 10 bases lying between them. From germline, CDR1 is MNHEY and CDR2 SVGAGI. The CDR3 runs to 13 residues. CDR3 region: CATVVSSGNTIYF. In nucleotides, the CDR3 is TGTGCCACTGTAGTTAGCTCTGGAAACACCATATATTTT.

V and J are TRBV5-1 and TRBJ1-1; D is ambiguous. Trimming removed 0 bases from V and 2 bases from J, with 8 bases in between. Germline CDR1 reads SGHRS; CDR2 reads YFSETQ. The CDR3 contains 14 residues. The CDR3 coding sequence is TGCGCCAGCAGCTTGGAGAAATATAACACTGAAGCTTTCTTT. Amino acids: CASSLEKYNTEAFF.

The chain links TRBV12-5 to TRBJ1-1; D may be TRBD1 (6 bases). This CDR3 is built from 12 residues. Germline values: CDR1 LGHNT, CDR2 FRNRAP. V was pared by 5 bases and J by 4 bases, with 8 bases between. CDR3 DNA: TGTGCTAGTGGTGCAGGGGCCACTGAAGCTTTCTTT. Encoded protein: CASGAGATEAFF.

The CDR3 DNA reads TGTGCCAGCAGTTTACGTGGGCCTTCTAACACTGAAGCTTTCTTT. Translating gives CASSLRGPSNTEAFF. This chain links TRBV27 with TRBJ1-1; D gene ambiguous. V was shortened by 2 bases and J by 2 bases, with 12 bases between the two germline ends. This CDR3 contains 15 residues. Looked up from germline, CDR1 is MNHEY and CDR2 is SMNVEV (reference sequence).

This chain links TRBV7-2 with TRBJ1-4; 12 nucleotides agree with TRBD1. The CDR3 has 15 amino acids. V dropped 4 bases and J dropped 14; count of bases not matched to a gene: 11. Per the germline V gene, CDR1 is SGHTA and CDR2 is FQGNSA. In nucleotides, the CDR3 is TGTGCCAGCAGCTCCCCCCCGGGACAGGGGGCCGGCCTGTTTTTT. Translating gives CASSSPPGQGAGLFF. The full variable domain, in which reference TRBV7-2 and TRBJ1-4 provide the parts outside the CDR3, is GAGVSQSPSNKVTEKGKDVELRCDPISGHTALYWYRQSLGQGLEFLIYFQGNSAPDKSGLPSDRFSAERTGGSVSTLTIQRTQQEDSAVYLCASSSPPGQGAGLFFGSGTQLSVL.

The CDR3 sequence is CASSPNGQGYEQYF. The DNA of the CDR3 is TGTGCCAGCAGCCCCAACGGACAGGGTTACGAGCAGTACTTC. The chain combines TRBV27 with TRBJ2-7, with TRBD1 matching 8 bases. Looked up from germline, CDR1 is MNHEY and CDR2 is SMNVEV (reference sequence). The V and J ends lost 6 bases and 4 bases, in that order; junction bases with no gene match: 8. The CDR3 totals 14 residues.

The chain joins TRBV6-5 to TRBJ1-2, with D possibly matching TRBD1 (5 bases). Trimming left V 6 bases short and J 5 bases short, with 16 bases between. Germline lookup yields CDR1 MNHEY and CDR2 SVGAGI. This CDR3 spans 14 amino acids. CDR3 sequence (DNA): TGTGCCAGCAGACGGGGGATAAAGGAGTATGGCTACACCTTC. Protein: CASRRGIKEYGYTF.